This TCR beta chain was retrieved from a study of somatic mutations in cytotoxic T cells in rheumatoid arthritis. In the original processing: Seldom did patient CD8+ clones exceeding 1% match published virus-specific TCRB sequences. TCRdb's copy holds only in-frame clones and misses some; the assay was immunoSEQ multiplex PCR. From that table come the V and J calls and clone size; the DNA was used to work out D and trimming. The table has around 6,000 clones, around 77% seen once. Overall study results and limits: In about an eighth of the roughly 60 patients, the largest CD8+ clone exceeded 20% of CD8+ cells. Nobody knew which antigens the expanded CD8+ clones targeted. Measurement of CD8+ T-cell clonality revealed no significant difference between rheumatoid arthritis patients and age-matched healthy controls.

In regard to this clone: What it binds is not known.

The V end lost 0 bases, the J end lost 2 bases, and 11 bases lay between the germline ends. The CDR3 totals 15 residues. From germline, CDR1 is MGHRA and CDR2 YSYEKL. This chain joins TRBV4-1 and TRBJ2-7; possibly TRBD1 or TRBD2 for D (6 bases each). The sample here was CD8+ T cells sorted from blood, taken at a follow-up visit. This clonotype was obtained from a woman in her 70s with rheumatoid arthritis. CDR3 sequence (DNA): TGCGCCAGCAGCCAAGAGGCGGGACATACCTACGAGCAGTACTTC. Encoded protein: CASSQEAGHTYEQYF.